This T cell receptor (beta chain) was sequenced for a study of OX40 agonist ivuxolimab in advanced cancers. For the study at large: Of the patients, three showed partial responses, one with hepatocellular carcinoma and two with cutaneous melanoma.

Here immunoSEQ multiplex PCR was the method, and the copy in TCRdb shows in-frame clones only, minus some. In the table there are some 63,000 clones, around 87% of which are singletons. The study, taken as a whole, reports: Fewer expanded clones were found on average in CD4+ than in CD8+ T cells.

The CDR3 spans 13 residues. Deletions cut 4 bases from V and 0 bases from J, with 6 bases between. Per germline, CDR1 SGHDN and CDR2 FVKESK. Blood was sampled at baseline, cycle 4 day 1, and cycle 7 day 1. About this clone itself: Antigen specificity is unknown.

The starting material was CD4+ or CD8+ T cells sorted from blood, obtained in a trial of the OX40 agonist ivuxolimab. This receptor was taken from an adult with an advanced solid tumor such as melanoma, head and neck, liver or kidney cancer. The rearrangement joins TRBV14 to TRBJ1-2; D remains unclear. The CDR3 sequence: CASSPGPNYGYTF. Written as DNA, the CDR3 is TGTGCCAGCAGCCCCGGACCTAACTATGGCTACACCTTC. The variable domain in full, completed from reference TRBV14 and TRBJ1-2, reads EAGVTQFPSHSVIEKGQTVTLRCDPISGHDNLYWYRRVMGKEIKFLLHFVKESKQDESGMPNNRFLAERTGGTYSTLKVQPAELEDSGVYFCASSPGPNYGYTFGSGTRLTVV.